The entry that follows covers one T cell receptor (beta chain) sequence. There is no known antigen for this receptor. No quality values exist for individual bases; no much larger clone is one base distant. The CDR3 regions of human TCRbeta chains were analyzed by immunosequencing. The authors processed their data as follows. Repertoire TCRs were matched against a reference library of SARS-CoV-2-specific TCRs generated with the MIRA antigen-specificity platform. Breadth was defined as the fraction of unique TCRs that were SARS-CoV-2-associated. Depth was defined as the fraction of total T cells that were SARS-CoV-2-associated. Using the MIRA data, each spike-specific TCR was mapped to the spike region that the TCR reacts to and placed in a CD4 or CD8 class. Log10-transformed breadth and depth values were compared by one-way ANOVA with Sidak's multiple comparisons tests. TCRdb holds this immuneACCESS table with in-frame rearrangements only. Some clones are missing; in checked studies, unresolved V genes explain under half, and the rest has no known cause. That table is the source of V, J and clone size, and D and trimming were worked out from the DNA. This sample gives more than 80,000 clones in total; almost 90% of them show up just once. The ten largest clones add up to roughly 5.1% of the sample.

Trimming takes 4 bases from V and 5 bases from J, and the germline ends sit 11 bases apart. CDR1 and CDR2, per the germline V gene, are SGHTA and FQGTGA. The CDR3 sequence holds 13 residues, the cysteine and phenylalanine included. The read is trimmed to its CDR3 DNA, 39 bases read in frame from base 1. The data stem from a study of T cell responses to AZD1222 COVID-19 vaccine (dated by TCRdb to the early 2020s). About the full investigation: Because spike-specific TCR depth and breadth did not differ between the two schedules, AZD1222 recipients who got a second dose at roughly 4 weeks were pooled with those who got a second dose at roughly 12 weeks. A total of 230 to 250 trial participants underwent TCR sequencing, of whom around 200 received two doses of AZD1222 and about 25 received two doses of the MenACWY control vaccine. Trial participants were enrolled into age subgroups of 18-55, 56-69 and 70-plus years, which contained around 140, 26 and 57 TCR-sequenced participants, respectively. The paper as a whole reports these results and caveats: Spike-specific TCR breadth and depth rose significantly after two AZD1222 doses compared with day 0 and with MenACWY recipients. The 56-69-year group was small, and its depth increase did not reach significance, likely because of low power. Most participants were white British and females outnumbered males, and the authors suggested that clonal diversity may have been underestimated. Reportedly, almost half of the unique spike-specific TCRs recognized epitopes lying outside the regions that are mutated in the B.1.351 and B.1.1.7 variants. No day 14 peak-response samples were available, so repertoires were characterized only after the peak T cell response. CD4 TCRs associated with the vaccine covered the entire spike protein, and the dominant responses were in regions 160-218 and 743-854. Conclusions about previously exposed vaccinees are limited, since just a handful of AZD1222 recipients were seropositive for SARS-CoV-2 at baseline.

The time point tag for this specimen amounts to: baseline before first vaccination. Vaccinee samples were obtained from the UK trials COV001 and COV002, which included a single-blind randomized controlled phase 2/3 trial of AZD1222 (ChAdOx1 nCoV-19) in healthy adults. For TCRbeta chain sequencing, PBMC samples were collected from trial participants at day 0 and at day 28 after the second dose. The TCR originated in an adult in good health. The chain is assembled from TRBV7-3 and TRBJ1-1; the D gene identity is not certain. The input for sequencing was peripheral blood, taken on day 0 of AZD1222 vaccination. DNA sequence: TGTGCCAGCAGCTACTCTTGGGGAACTGAAGCTTTCTTT. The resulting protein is CASSYSWGTEAFF.